These 22 T cell receptor beta chains came from one sample sequenced in a study of CD8+ T cells in alopecia areata. Treatment reported: oral pan-JAK inhibitor, 5-10 mg twice daily. The authors extracted RNA and reverse transcribed it into cDNA as the sequencing template. Using immunoSEQ multiplex PCR, the repertoire was profiled, and TCRdb retains in-frame clones only, with some absent. This repertoire shows some 110,000 clones, about three fifths found once; its top ten account for approximately 31%. Here the sequenced sample was CD8+ T cells sorted from blood, taken at week 4, from a patient treated with tofacitinib. These receptors all stem from a human donor with alopecia areata.

This clone has more than one count but fewer than ten. The chain is built from TRBV9 and TRBJ1-2; possible D gene TRBD1, 6 bases. This CDR3 contains 15 residues. Trimming left V 2 bases short and J 7 bases short, with 18 bases between. CDR1 SGDLS and CDR2 YYNGEE come from the germline V gene. This CDR3 is CASSVTVRGQLGYTF. The CDR3 coding sequence is TGTGCCAGCAGCGTCACGGTCAGGGGCCAGCTTGGCTACACCTTC. The full variable domain, in which reference TRBV9 and TRBJ1-2 provide the parts outside the CDR3, is DSGVTQTPKHLITATGQRVTLRCSPRSGDLSVYWYQQSLDQGLQFLIQYYNGEERAKGNILERFSAQQFPDLHSELNLSSLELGDSALYFCASSVTVRGQLGYTFGSGTRLTVV.

The CDR3, as DNA: TGCAGCGTTACCTGGACAGATTATAATGAAAAACTGTTTTTT. This translates into CSVTWTDYNEKLFF. V is TRBV29-1 and J is TRBJ1-4; perhaps TRBD1 as D (6 bases). Germline V lookup: CDR1 SQVTM, CDR2 ANQGSEA. Trimming stripped 5 bases from V and 4 bases from J, with 14 bases between. The CDR3 is 14 amino acids.

The gene calls are TRBV5-1 and TRBJ2-3; D gene unclear. The CDR3 covers 12 residues. V shed 0 bases and J shed 3 bases, with 2 bases lying between them. The germline V gene has CDR1 SGHRS and CDR2 YFSETQ. CDR3 sequence reads: CASSLDTDTQYF. The CDR3 coding sequence is TGCGCCAGCAGCTTGGATACAGATACGCAGTATTTT.

The chain carries TRBV29-1 and TRBJ2-7; no reliable D call. In germline, CDR1 is SQVTM, CDR2 ANQGSEA. V was clipped by 0 bases and J by 4 bases, with 10 bases between them. The CDR3 is 13 residues long. The CDR3 sequence is CSVEEGLRYEQYF. The CDR3 DNA is TGCAGCGTTGAAGAGGGTCTGCGTTACGAGCAGTACTTC.

The chain couples TRBV27 to TRBJ1-1; 11 bases line up with TRBD1. There are 13 residues in the CDR3. The junction had 3 bases not matched to a gene; V was cut back by 8 bases and J by 4 bases. CDR1 is MNHEY and CDR2 is SMNVEV in the germline V gene (reference sequence). CDR3 sequence: CASRTGGSTEAFF. The DNA for the CDR3 is TGTGCCAGCCGGACAGGGGGCTCCACTGAAGCTTTCTTT.

The rearrangement joins TRBV6-5 to TRBJ2-2; 10 positions agree with TRBD2. Per germline, CDR1 MNHEY and CDR2 SVGAGI. After removal of 2 bases from V and 6 bases from J, the junction contained 6 bases not matched to a gene. The CDR3 sequence is 16 residues long. In DNA form, the CDR3 reads TGTGCCAGCAGTTACCTTACCAGCGGGGGGGCCGGGGAGCTGTTTTTT. It translates to CASSYLTSGGAGELFF.

The J gene is TRBJ1-4, the V gene TRBV7-9; D not certain. The germline V and J ends were trimmed by 5 bases and 8 bases, with 6 bases remaining between them. There are 11 residues in the CDR3. The germline gives CDR1 SEHNR, CDR2 FQNEAQ (reference sequence). In DNA form, the CDR3 reads TGTGCCAGCAGCCTGACAGAAAAACTGTTTTTT. This gives the protein CASSLTEKLFF.

V is TRBV7-8 and J is TRBJ2-7; D possibly matches TRBD1 or TRBD2 (7 bases each). CDR3 size: 15 residues. Germline V gene lookup returns CDR1 SGHVS and CDR2 FQNEAQ. V shed 2 bases and J shed 4 bases, with 15 bases lying between them. CDR3 residues: CASSLQGGSGYEQYF. In DNA form, the CDR3 reads TGTGCCAGCAGCTTACAGGGGGGGTCCGGGTACGAGCAGTACTTC. Full variable domain (rest looked up from reference TRBV7-8 and TRBJ2-7): GAGVSQSPRYKVAKRGQDVALRCDPISGHVSLFWYQQALGQGPEFLTYFQNEAQLDKSGLPSDRFFAERPEGSVSTLKIQRTQQEDSAVYLCASSLQGGSGYEQYFGPGTRLTVT.

The chain joins TRBV4-2 to TRBJ2-6, with D maybe TRBD1 (5 bases). The V end was cut by 0 bases, the J end by 1 base, with 7 bases between. This CDR3 has 16 amino acids. Germline CDR1 LGHNA, CDR2 YNFKEQ. CDR3 sequence: CASSQESGSGANVLTF. Written as DNA, the CDR3 is TGTGCCAGCAGCCAAGAGTCAGGGTCTGGGGCCAACGTCCTGACTTTC.

The rearrangement joins TRBV7-2 to TRBJ2-7; no definite D call. This CDR3 contains 12 residues. Per germline, CDR1 SGHTA and CDR2 FQGNSA. V was cut by 5 bases and J by 6 bases, with 11 bases left in between. The CDR3 coding sequence is TGTGCCAGCAGCGCCATAGGGCTCGAGCAGTACTTC. Translation: CASSAIGLEQYF.

In this sample, this clone turned up a few times. This sequence joins TRBV29-1 and TRBJ2-2, with D maybe TRBD2 (5 bases). This CDR3 spans 14 amino acids. Germline CDR1 SQVTM, CDR2 ANQGSEA. The V end was cut by 6 bases, the J end by 0 bases, with 11 bases between. The DNA for the CDR3 is TGCAGCGTCCTGGACTTAACGAACACCGGGGAGCTGTTTTTT. Translating gives CSVLDLTNTGELFF.

This clone is medium-sized (0.01 to 0.1%) in the sample. The CDR3 is CASSDDRAGANVLTF. The CDR3 coding sequence is TGTGCCAGCAGTGACGACAGGGCCGGGGCCAACGTCCTGACTTTC. The chain joins TRBV6-4 to TRBJ2-6, with 7 nucleotides matching TRBD1. The CDR3 loop spans 15 amino acids. V was clipped by 2 bases and J by 4 bases; unmatched bases: 2. The germline CDR1 and CDR2 sequences are MRHNA and SNTAGT.

This chain connects TRBV11-2 to TRBJ1-2; D is perhaps TRBD1 (5 bases). The V gene's germline CDR1 is SGHAT and CDR2 FQNNGV. The length of the CDR3 is 13 residues. V lost 5 bases to trimming and J lost 3 bases, with 10 bases between them. The CDR3, as DNA: TGTGCCAGCAGCGCCGACAGATACTATGGCTACACCTTC. Protein sequence: CASSADRYYGYTF.

The rearrangement uses TRBV10-3 and TRBJ2-2, with D tentatively TRBD1 (6 bases). The CDR3 covers 15 residues. Germline-derived CDR1 and CDR2 are ENHRY and SYGVKD. V was pared by 6 bases and J by 4 bases, with 15 bases between. The CDR3 spells CAIRGETGVTGELFF. In DNA form, the CDR3 reads TGTGCCATCAGGGGAGAGACAGGAGTCACCGGGGAGCTGTTTTTT.

The rearrangement joins TRBV29-1 to TRBJ2-1; D may be TRBD1 (5 bases). In germline, CDR1 is SQVTM, CDR2 ANQGSEA. V was pared by 7 bases and J by 6 bases, with 10 bases between. The CDR3 has 11 residues. CDR3 bases: TGCAGCGCAGGCGACAGCAATGAGCAGTTCTTC. Protein: CSAGDSNEQFF.

This chain links TRBV7-9 with TRBJ2-3; 8 bases are a match to TRBD2. Germline loops: CDR1 SEHNR, CDR2 FQNEAQ (reference sequence). This CDR3 is built from 15 residues. V lost 4 bases, J lost 4 bases, and 7 bases stayed unmatched. DNA for the CDR3: TGTGCCAGCAGCTCCGGGACTAGATCCCCAGATACGCAGTATTTT. Protein product: CASSSGTRSPDTQYF.

The table lists this clone with a few counts. The V and J genes are TRBV15 and TRBJ1-6; 7 bases match TRBD1. Losses at the gene ends were 7 bases for V and 3 bases for J; bases not matched to a gene: 6. Germline loops: CDR1 LNHNV, CDR2 YYDKDF (reference sequence). The CDR3 covers 15 residues. CDR3 loop: CATTSGQDYNSPLHF. The CDR3 DNA reads TGTGCCACCACCAGCGGACAGGACTATAATTCACCCCTCCACTTT. Drawing the rest from reference TRBV15 and TRBJ1-6, the complete variable domain is DAMVIQNPRYQVTQFGKPVTLSCSQTLNHNVMYWYQQKSSQAPKLLFHYYDKDFNNEADTPDNFQSRRPNTSFCFLDIRSPGLGDTAMYLCATTSGQDYNSPLHFGNGTRLTVT.

The chain uses TRBV15 and TRBJ1-1; D is uncertain. The V end lost 6 bases, the J end lost 6 bases, and 20 bases lay between the germline ends. Germline values: CDR1 LNHNV, CDR2 YYDKDF (reference sequence). The length of the CDR3 is 15 residues. CDR3 in amino acids: CATSVGPSVSAEAFF. In DNA form, the CDR3 reads TGTGCCACCAGTGTAGGACCTTCGGTTAGCGCTGAAGCTTTCTTT.

This chain uses TRBV6-5 with TRBJ1-4; TRBD1 matches 12 bases. With 10 bases clipped from V and 16 bases from J, the junction kept 13 bases outside the gene matches. CDR3 length: 13 amino acids. Germline V gives CDR1 MNHEY, CDR2 SVGAGI. CDR3 sequence: CAIAGTGGPDWFF. DNA for the CDR3: TGTGCCATTGCCGGGACAGGGGGCCCGGATTGGTTTTTT.

This sequence joins TRBV29-1 and TRBJ1-2; D unresolved. The CDR3 consists of 14 residues. Germline V gives CDR1 SQVTM, CDR2 ANQGSEA. Trimming pared 0 bases from V and 2 bases from J, leaving 10 bases between. The CDR3 coding sequence is TGCAGCGTTGAAGACCCGACGAAGAACTATGGCTACACCTTC. It encodes CSVEDPTKNYGYTF.

The chain combines TRBV30 with TRBJ1-1, with 9 bases fitting TRBD1. CDR3 length: 15 amino acids. Per germline, CDR1 GTSNPN and CDR2 SVGIG (reference sequence). Germline trimming cut 2 bases from V and 0 bases from J; bases unmatched to any gene: 4. This chain's CDR3 is CAWSWGTGMNTEAFF. The DNA of the CDR3 is TGTGCCTGGAGTTGGGGGACAGGGATGAACACTGAAGCTTTCTTT.

There are a few counts of this clone. The chain recombines TRBV4-3 with TRBJ2-7; no clear D gene. Between the trimmed V and J ends, which lost 0 bases and 6 bases, there was a span of 9 bases. This CDR3 spans 13 amino acids. Looked up from germline, CDR1 is LGHNA and CDR2 is YSLEER. DNA of the CDR3: TGCGCCAGCAGCCAAGATCGGTTCAGCGAGCAGTACTTC. Its translation: CASSQDRFSEQYF.